The clone carrying this T cell receptor (beta chain) has more than one count but fewer than ten. The germline V gene has CDR1 SEHNR and CDR2 FQNEAQ (reference sequence). The ends lost 3 bases at V and 1 base at J; junction bases unmatched: 3. The CDR3 runs to 15 residues. This sample is drawn from a study of blood T cell repertoires in COVID-19. About the research overall: COVID-19 samples, acute and convalescent, were from the United States, Italy and Spain. Sources were T cells, B-cell-depleted T cells, or PBMCs; the material itself was cDNA or gDNA.

The table came from immunoSEQ multiplex PCR; TCRdb's copy has only in-frame clones and leaves some out. Counted here are 150,000 to 200,000 clones, around four fifths occurring once; the ten biggest clones make up about 5%. Sample: PBMCs or T cells enriched from blood (not recorded which). The V gene is TRBV7-9, the J gene TRBJ2-3; 8 positions agree with TRBD2. The clonotype originates from a man in his 70s who had been exposed to COVID-19. The CDR3 DNA follows: TGTGCCAGCAGCTTCGGTAGCGGGGGCACAGATACGCAGTATTTT. Translation: CASSFGSGGTDTQYF.